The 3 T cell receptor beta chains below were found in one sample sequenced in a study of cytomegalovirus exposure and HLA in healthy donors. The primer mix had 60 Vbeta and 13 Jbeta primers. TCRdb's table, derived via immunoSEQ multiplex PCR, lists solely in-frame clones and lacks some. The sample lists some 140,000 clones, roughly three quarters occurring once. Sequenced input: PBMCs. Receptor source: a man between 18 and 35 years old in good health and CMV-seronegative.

The CDR3 region is CASSMGGVEEAQYF. CDR3 sequence (DNA): TGTGCCAGTAGTATGGGGGGGGTCGAGGAGGCCCAGTACTTC. The chain couples TRBV19 to TRBJ2-5; 7 bases map to TRBD2. V shed 3 bases and J 9 bases; nucleotides not matched to a gene: 10. The V gene's germline CDR1 is LNHDA and CDR2 SQIVND (reference sequence). The CDR3 runs to 14 residues. Based on the CDR3 plus reference TRBV19 and TRBJ2-5, the full variable domain is DGGITQSPKYLFRKEGQNVTLSCEQNLNHDAMYWYRQDPGQGLRLIYYSQIVNDFQKGDIAEGYSVSREKKESFPLTVTSAQKNPTAFYLCASSMGGVEEAQYFGPGTRLLVL.

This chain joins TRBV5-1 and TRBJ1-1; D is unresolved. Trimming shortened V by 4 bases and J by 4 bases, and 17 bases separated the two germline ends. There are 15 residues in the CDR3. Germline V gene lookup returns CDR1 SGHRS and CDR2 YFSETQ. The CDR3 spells CASSHGSLVGTEAFF. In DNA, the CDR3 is TGCGCCAGCAGCCACGGGAGTTTGGTTGGCACTGAAGCTTTCTTT.

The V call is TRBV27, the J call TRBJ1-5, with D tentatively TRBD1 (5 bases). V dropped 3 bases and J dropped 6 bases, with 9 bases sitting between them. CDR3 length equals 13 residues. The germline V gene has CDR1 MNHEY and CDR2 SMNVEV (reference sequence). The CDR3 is CASSFGARQPQHF. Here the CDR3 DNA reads TGTGCCAGCAGTTTTGGGGCTCGTCAGCCCCAGCATTTT.